This entry lists 20 T cell receptor beta chains sequenced from one sample in a study of shared clonotypes between healthy human individuals. Generated by immunoSEQ multiplex PCR, the TCRdb table keeps only in-frame clones and is missing some. This sample has a few hundred thousand clones; approximately 70% occur once, and the top ten carry more than 9.5%. Sequencing was done on a sample of memory CD4+ T cells sorted from blood. As to subset: CD45RA-negative fraction. These receptors all stem from a man aged 25 to 45 in good health.

This clone was found once. This chain links TRBV11-3 with TRBJ2-1; D possibly matches TRBD1 or TRBD2 (7 bases each). Looked up from germline, CDR1 is SGHNT and CDR2 is YENEEA. Trimming removed 5 bases from V and 7 bases from J, with 15 bases in between. This CDR3 has 14 amino acids. The DNA of the CDR3 is TGTGCCAGCAGCCCAGGGGGGGGGCTAAATGAGCAGTTCTTC. It yields the protein CASSPGGGLNEQFF.

Only a few counts were recorded for this clone. This chain links TRBV10-3 with TRBJ2-1; 12 bases line up with TRBD2. This CDR3 is built from 16 residues. Germline V gene sequence: CDR1 ENHRY, CDR2 SYGVKD. V lost 5 bases, J lost 8 bases, and 10 bases stayed unmatched. The CDR3 reads CAISSQTSGSADEQFF. The CDR3 region has the DNA TGTGCCATCAGTAGCCAGACTAGCGGGAGTGCGGATGAGCAGTTCTTC.

This clone has only a few counts. The chain is built from TRBV15 and TRBJ1-4; possibly TRBD1 for D (6 bases). Per germline, CDR1 LNHNV and CDR2 YYDKDF (reference sequence). The CDR3 contains 18 residues. Trimming stripped 5 bases from V and 7 bases from J, with 26 bases between. The CDR3 region is CATSPGDVGDGRGEKLFF. The DNA of the CDR3 is TGTGCCACCAGCCCAGGGGACGTCGGGGACGGGCGGGGTGAAAAACTGTTTTTT.

CDR3 nucleotide sequence: TGTGCCAGCTCCGTGGGACAAGTTTACGAGCAGTACTTC. It encodes CASSVGQVYEQYF. This sequence joins TRBV2 and TRBJ2-7; tentative D call: TRBD1 (6 bases). Trimming stripped 8 bases from V and 4 bases from J, with 15 bases between. CDR1 SNHLY and CDR2 FYNNEI come from the germline V gene. The CDR3 is made up of 13 amino acids.

This rearrangement joins TRBV11-2 to TRBJ1-2; D uncertain. Germline V gene lookup returns CDR1 SGHAT and CDR2 FQNNGV. The germline V and J ends were trimmed by 0 bases and 5 bases, with 13 bases remaining between them. The CDR3 runs 15 residues. CDR3 coding DNA: TGTGCCAGCAGCTTAGACCGGCAGGCGGGGTATGGCTACACCTTC. Translation: CASSLDRQAGYGYTF.

The V gene is TRBV10-2, the J gene TRBJ2-2; 12 nucleotides align to TRBD2. Germline CDR1 and CDR2: WSHSY and SAAADI. This CDR3 comprises 15 residues. The ends lost 3 bases at V and 5 bases at J; junction bases unmatched: 1. The CDR3 DNA follows: TGCGCCAGCAGTGATGGACTAGCGGGGACCGGGGAGCTGTTTTTT. This sequence encodes CASSDGLAGTGELFF.

The table lists this clone with a few counts. The chain links TRBV5-5 to TRBJ2-7, with D perhaps TRBD2 (5 bases). Trimming cost V 4 bases and J 2 bases, with 13 bases left between them. Per germline, CDR1 SGHKS and CDR2 YYEKEE (reference sequence). This CDR3 is 14 amino acids long. The DNA for the CDR3 is TGTGCCAGCAGCCCAGCCCCCGGGACCTACGAGCAGTACTTC. Protein product: CASSPAPGTYEQYF.

The rearrangement links TRBV29-1 to TRBJ2-1; TRBD2 is a possible D gene (6 bases). This CDR3 is built from 15 residues. With 6 bases removed from V and 0 bases from J, the gap between germline ends came to 15 bases. Germline values: CDR1 SQVTM, CDR2 ANQGSEA. The CDR3: CSVATGTGSYNEQFF. CDR3 DNA: TGCAGCGTAGCAACCGGGACTGGCTCCTACAATGAGCAGTTCTTC.

As concerns this clone: Germline is not matched at one junction end, which may reflect a read error. The V gene is TRBV28, the J gene TRBJ1-3; D is ambiguous. Germline values: CDR1 MDHEN, CDR2 SYDVKM. The CDR3 extends over 15 amino acids. This chain's CDR3 is CASSLWLSPGNTIYF. As DNA, the CDR3 is TGTGCCAGCAGTCTATGGCTTTCCCCTGGAAACACCATATATTTT.

Here the CDR3 reads CASSPTATGTSGRNIQYF. The CDR3 nucleotides read TGTGCCAGCAGTCCGACGGCTACAGGGACTAGCGGGAGGAACATTCAGTACTTC. V is TRBV2 and J is TRBJ2-4; 15 bases match TRBD2. After removal of 5 bases from V and 7 bases from J, the junction contained 12 bases not matched to a gene. The CDR3 sequence is 18 residues long. Germline V gene lookup returns CDR1 SNHLY and CDR2 FYNNEI.

The rearrangement joins TRBV7-2 to TRBJ2-7, with 8 positions matching TRBD1. The CDR3 has 14 amino acids. Germline loops: CDR1 SGHTA, CDR2 FQGNSA. The junction had 5 bases not matched to a gene; V was cut back by 5 bases and J by 2 bases. In nucleotides, the CDR3 is TGTGCCAGCAGCCAGGACAGGGAAACCTACGAGCAGTACTTC. Protein sequence: CASSQDRETYEQYF.

This rearrangement joins TRBV19 to TRBJ2-2; D might be TRBD1 (6 bases). CDR3 length: 16 amino acids. Between the trimmed V and J ends, which lost 3 bases and 2 bases, there was a span of 13 bases. CDR1 LNHDA and CDR2 SQIVND come from the germline V gene (reference sequence). CDR3 nucleotides: TGTGCCAGTAGTATCGCAGGGGCAATAAACACCGGGGAGCTGTTTTTT. It codes for CASSIAGAINTGELFF.

V gene TRBV7-9 combines with J gene TRBJ2-1, with D possibly being TRBD2 (6 bases). Germline assignment: CDR1 SEHNR and CDR2 FQNEAQ (reference sequence). Trimming took 3 bases from V and 6 from J, leaving 15 bases between them. This CDR3 has 15 residues. CDR3 sequence reads: CASSFDGGPVNEQFF. The CDR3 region has the DNA TGTGCCAGCAGCTTTGACGGAGGGCCCGTCAATGAGCAGTTCTTC.

The DNA of the CDR3 is TGCGCCAGCAGTGAGGGCGGCAGGGTGGAAGAGACCCAGTACTTC. Protein product: CASSEGGRVEETQYF. V is TRBV10-1 and J is TRBJ2-5; D might be TRBD1 (5 bases). The CDR3 consists of 15 residues. V lost 2 bases and J 3 bases, leaving 13 bases between the germline ends. CDR1 WNHNN and CDR2 SYGVQD come from the germline V gene (reference sequence).

The J gene is TRBJ1-1, the V gene TRBV5-6; a weak D match, TRBD1 (5 bases). Deletions cut 0 bases from V and 7 bases from J, with 13 bases between. The CDR3 extends over 14 amino acids. Germline loops: CDR1 SGHDT, CDR2 YYEEEE. CDR3 DNA: TGTGCCAGCAGCTTGGCGTGGGGGAATGGTGAAGCTTTCTTT. It codes for CASSLAWGNGEAFF.

Note on this clone: Other DNA sequences in this sample translate to the same CDR3. The rearrangement links TRBV2 to TRBJ2-7, with TRBD1 matching over 7 bases. CDR1 is SNHLY, CDR2 FYNNEI, per germline. The CDR3 sequence is 13 residues long. V trimming: 7 bases; J trimming: 0 bases; junction bases outside the gene matches: 3. CDR3 in amino acids: CASIGGLSYEQYF. The CDR3 region has the DNA TGTGCCAGCATAGGGGGCCTCTCCTACGAGCAGTACTTC.

In this sample, this clone turned up a few times. The gene calls are TRBV19 and TRBJ1-2, with 7 bases aligning to TRBD1. The CDR3 totals 15 residues. Losses at the gene ends were 10 bases for V and 0 bases for J; bases not matched to a gene: 11. CDR1 is LNHDA, CDR2 SQIVND, per germline (reference sequence). This chain's CDR3 is CATLPRTGTNYGYTF. The DNA for the CDR3 is TGTGCCACACTACCCAGGACAGGCACTAACTATGGCTACACCTTC.

This clone was picked up a small number of times. The chain employs TRBV4-1 and TRBJ2-5; D not certain. The CDR3 spans 15 residues. Looked up from germline, CDR1 is MGHRA and CDR2 is YSYEKL. Trimming took off 1 base at V and 5 bases at J, with 14 bases between the two ends. The CDR3 bases are TGCGCCAGCAGCCAAGGCGTATCTCCCGGGGAGACCCAGTACTTC. Its translation is CASSQGVSPGETQYF.

This chain connects TRBV5-1 to TRBJ2-5, with TRBD1 matching 8 bases. The V and J ends lost 4 bases and 5 bases, in that order; junction bases with no gene match: 10. The CDR3 runs 15 residues. The germline V gene has CDR1 SGHRS and CDR2 YFSETQ. CDR3 bases: TGCGCCAGCAGCAAATCGACAGGGGTTGTGGAGACCCAGTACTTC. It is translated as CASSKSTGVVETQYF.

CDR3: CASNPGDRVAYEQYF. The DNA of the CDR3 is TGTGCCAGCAACCCCGGAGACAGGGTGGCCTACGAGCAGTACTTC. The chain employs TRBV5-4 and TRBJ2-7, with 7 bases identical to TRBD1. This CDR3 contains 15 residues. With V trimmed by 6 bases and J by 2 bases, 11 bases remained unmatched. CDR1 SGHNT and CDR2 YYREEE come from the germline V gene (reference sequence).